Included here is one T cell receptor beta chain sequence, with context. This sample is part of a study of control samples from healthy donors and cancer patients. Sequencing used immunoSEQ multiplex PCR; TCRdb keeps in-frame clones, though not all of them. The sample lists roughly 83,000 clones; more than 75% were seen once. Germline values: CDR1 LNHDA, CDR2 SQIVND (reference sequence). V was shortened by 7 bases and J by 6 bases, with 10 bases between the two germline ends. The CDR3 is 12 residues long. This receptor was obtained from a woman aged 60 to 75 in good health. The sequencing input was blood. The chain employs TRBV19 and TRBJ2-1; TRBD2 is a possible D gene (6 bases). This CDR3 reads CASISGVNEQFF. As DNA, the CDR3 is TGTGCCAGTATATCGGGGGTCAATGAGCAGTTCTTC.